The rows below give T cell receptor beta chains drawn from one sample of a study of tumor and adjacent non-tumor tissue in lung cancer. TCRdb analysed the multiplex PCR reads with MiXCR anew, one entry per CDR3 protein. The sample consists of some 100,000 distinct CDR3 sequences, about 80% of them appearing once. Source material: distant non-tumor lung tissue. The receptors derive from a man in his 60s with small cell lung cancer. Both conserved end residues are part of each CDR3. Each record gives: J gene, V gene, clone size, D gene, CDR3 protein, CDR3 DNA. A D gene is named only where the DNA matches it firmly. Rows may omit the clone size; those that give it use once, few, many or a size class.

J gene: TRBJ2-1
V gene: TRBV10-3
clone size: -
D gene: TRBD2
CDR3 protein: CTISTAGGYYSEEFF
CDR3 DNA: TGTACCATCAGTACAGCGGGAGGGTATTACAGTGAGGAGTTCTTC

J gene: TRBJ2-1
V gene: TRBV20-1
clone size: many
D gene: TRBD2
CDR3 protein: CSALKLSGRSYNEQFF
CDR3 DNA: TGCAGTGCTCTAAAGCTTAGCGGGAGGTCCTACAATGAGCAGTTCTTC

J gene: TRBJ2-1
V gene: TRBV4-1
clone size: -
D gene: -
CDR3 protein: CASSHVGDIGPNEQFF
CDR3 DNA: TGCGCCAGCAGCCACGTGGGGGACATCGGCCCCAATGAGCAGTTCTTC

J gene: TRBJ2-1
V gene: TRBV6-2/TRBV6-3
clone size: -
D gene: TRBD2
CDR3 protein: CASSRAGWPHKEQFF
CDR3 DNA: TGTGCCAGCAGTCGAGCGGGATGGCCCCACAAAGAGCAGTTCTTC

J gene: TRBJ2-3
V gene: TRBV11-2
clone size: few
D gene: -
CDR3 protein: CASNTNTDTHYF
CDR3 DNA: TGTGCCAGCAATACTAACACAGATACGCACTATTTT

J gene: TRBJ2-3
V gene: TRBV12-3/TRBV12-4
clone size: once
D gene: -
CDR3 protein: CASSLGSFGDTQYF
CDR3 DNA: TGTGCCAGCAGTTTAGGGAGCTTTGGAGATACTCAGTATTTT

J gene: TRBJ1-1
V gene: TRBV29-1
clone size: -
D gene: TRBD1
CDR3 protein: CSGGQGQVGYEAFF
CDR3 DNA: TGCAGTGGGGGACAGGGACAAGTGGGCTATGAAGCTTTCTTT

J gene: TRBJ2-1
V gene: TRBV11-2
clone size: -
D gene: -
CDR3 protein: CASSLEAGLEQQFF
CDR3 DNA: TGTGCCAGCAGCTTAGAAGCAGGGTTGGAACAACAGTTCTTC

J gene: TRBJ1-5
V gene: TRBV12-3/TRBV12-4
clone size: -
D gene: -
CDR3 protein: CTSRQDSNQPQQF
CDR3 DNA: TGTACCAGCAGACAGGATAGCAATCAGCCCCAGCAATTT

J gene: TRBJ2-1
V gene: TRBV12-5
clone size: -
D gene: TRBD2
CDR3 protein: CASGLVPIPVLAVRSYNEQFF
CDR3 DNA: TGTGCTAGTGGTTTGGTACCTATCCCTGTACTAGCGGTGCGCTCCTACAATGAGCAGTTCTTC

J gene: TRBJ2-7
V gene: TRBV6-5
clone size: -
D gene: TRBD1
CDR3 protein: CASKKDRDRSYEQYF
CDR3 DNA: TGTGCCAGCAAGAAGGACAGGGATCGGTCCTACGAGCAGTACTTC

J gene: TRBJ2-7
V gene: TRBV20-1
clone size: many
D gene: TRBD2
CDR3 protein: CSAKSSGSLHEQYF
CDR3 DNA: TGCAGTGCTAAATCTAGCGGGAGTTTGCACGAGCAGTACTTC

J gene: TRBJ1-1
V gene: TRBV5-6
clone size: -
D gene: TRBD1
CDR3 protein: CARSLASGTANTETFF
CDR3 DNA: TGTGCCAGGAGCTTGGCCTCCGGGACAGCGAACACCGAAACTTTCTTT

J gene: TRBJ1-6
V gene: TRBV12-3/TRBV12-4
clone size: -
D gene: -
CDR3 protein: CAGSLGTTRGSSPPHF
CDR3 DNA: TGTGCCGGCAGTTTGGGGACCACCAGGGGTAGTTCACCCCCCCACTTT

J gene: TRBJ1-5
V gene: TRBV29-1
clone size: -
D gene: -
CDR3 protein: CRAGAGTNQPQHF
CDR3 DNA: TGCAGAGCGGGGGCAGGCACTAATCAGCCCCAGCATTTT

J gene: TRBJ2-2
V gene: TRBV5-4
clone size: -
D gene: TRBD2
CDR3 protein: CASSPDYGSGGLFF
CDR3 DNA: TGTGCCAGTAGCCCGGACTACGGTTCGGGGGGGCTGTTTTTT

J gene: TRBJ2-2
V gene: TRBV4-2
clone size: -
D gene: TRBD1
CDR3 protein: CVSSQYGDRGRNTGELFF
CDR3 DNA: TGTGTCAGCAGCCAATATGGGGACAGGGGACGGAACACCGGGGAGCTGTTTTTT

J gene: TRBJ2-7
V gene: TRBV11-2
clone size: -
D gene: -
CDR3 protein: CASSLDPGPYEQYF
CDR3 DNA: TGTGCCAGCAGCTTAGACCCGGGACCCTACGAGCAGTACTTC

J gene: TRBJ2-1
V gene: TRBV5-4
clone size: -
D gene: -
CDR3 protein: CASSPYQGNEQLF
CDR3 DNA: TGTGCCAGCAGCCCTTATCAAGGGAATGAGCAGCTCTTC

J gene: TRBJ2-3
V gene: TRBV5-1
clone size: many
D gene: -
CDR3 protein: CASSFVRHTDTQYF
CDR3 DNA: TGCGCCAGCAGCTTCGTCAGGCACACAGATACGCAGTATTTT

J gene: TRBJ2-7
V gene: TRBV10-2
clone size: -
D gene: -
CDR3 protein: CASSDSRAADQYF
CDR3 DNA: TGCGCCAGCAGTGATAGTAGGGCCGCCGACCAATACTTC

J gene: TRBJ2-2
V gene: TRBV4-1
clone size: few
D gene: -
CDR3 protein: CASSHYDRNTGELFF
CDR3 DNA: TGTGCCAGCAGCCATTACGACAGAAACACCGGGGAGCTGTTTTTT

J gene: TRBJ2-3
V gene: TRBV28
clone size: -
D gene: -
CDR3 protein: CASWRGRGPQYF
CDR3 DNA: TGTGCCAGTTGGCGGGGGCGCGGGCCCCAGTATTTT

J gene: TRBJ2-1
V gene: TRBV20-1
clone size: -
D gene: -
CDR3 protein: CSATVRAGWLGEQLF
CDR3 DNA: TGCAGTGCTACAGTGAGGGCAGGGTGGCTGGGCGAGCAGTTATTC

J gene: TRBJ2-3
V gene: TRBV6-1
clone size: -
D gene: TRBD1
CDR3 protein: CASSYRTGPIATQYF
CDR3 DNA: TGTGCCAGTAGCTACAGGACAGGGCCCATCGCTACGCAGTATTTT

J gene: TRBJ2-3
V gene: TRBV5-1
clone size: -
D gene: -
CDR3 protein: CVSSLQGVAADTQYF
CDR3 DNA: TGCGTCAGCAGCCTCCAGGGAGTGGCAGCAGATACGCAGTATTTT

J gene: TRBJ2-3
V gene: TRBV12-5
clone size: -
D gene: -
CDR3 protein: CASGHQEDIQYF
CDR3 DNA: TGTGCTAGTGGTCACCAAGAAGATATACAGTATTTT

J gene: TRBJ2-1
V gene: TRBV11-2
clone size: -
D gene: -
CDR3 protein: CDSIPTPLLTYNEQFF
CDR3 DNA: TGTGACAGCATTCCCACCCCATTACTAACCTACAATGAGCAGTTCTTC

J gene: TRBJ2-2
V gene: TRBV6-5
clone size: once
D gene: -
CDR3 protein: CASRPWRGDSTVELSF
CDR3 DNA: TGTGCCAGCAGACCCTGGCGGGGTGATTCTACCGTGGAGCTGTCTTTT

J gene: TRBJ2-1
V gene: TRBV20-1
clone size: many
D gene: -
CDR3 protein: CSATRTRVGNEQFF
CDR3 DNA: TGCAGTGCCACCCGTACTAGGGTGGGCAATGAGCAGTTCTTC

J gene: TRBJ2-7
V gene: TRBV6-2/TRBV6-3
clone size: many
D gene: TRBD2
CDR3 protein: CASSFGTSANEQYF
CDR3 DNA: TGTGCCAGCAGTTTTGGGACTAGCGCGAACGAGCAGTACTTC

J gene: TRBJ1-4
V gene: TRBV6-1
clone size: -
D gene: -
CDR3 protein: CASSDMTGSGEKLFF
CDR3 DNA: TGTGCCAGCAGTGATATGACGGGAAGTGGTGAAAAACTGTTTTTT

J gene: TRBJ2-3
V gene: TRBV7-8
clone size: -
D gene: -
CDR3 protein: CASSFGASGSEDTQYF
CDR3 DNA: TGTGCCAGCAGCTTTGGGGCCAGTGGGAGCGAAGATACGCAGTATTTT

J gene: TRBJ1-1
V gene: TRBV28
clone size: many
D gene: -
CDR3 protein: CASRSWVNTEAFF
CDR3 DNA: TGTGCCAGCAGATCCTGGGTGAACACTGAAGCTTTCTTT

J gene: TRBJ2-1
V gene: TRBV10-3
clone size: -
D gene: TRBD2
CDR3 protein: CVISESGTSVVRALF
CDR3 DNA: TGTGTCATCAGTGAGTCCGGGACTAGCGTGGTGCGTGCGCTCTTC

J gene: TRBJ1-6
V gene: TRBV7-8
clone size: -
D gene: -
CDR3 protein: CASSHSGTGGSPLHF
CDR3 DNA: TGTGCCAGCAGCCATTCCGGAACTGGCGGCTCACCCCTCCACTTT

J gene: TRBJ2-1
V gene: TRBV11-2
clone size: -
D gene: -
CDR3 protein: CASSLGAAGHELF
CDR3 DNA: TGTGCCAGCAGCTTAGGGGCGGCGGGCCATGAGCTCTTC

J gene: TRBJ2-2
V gene: TRBV5-4
clone size: -
D gene: -
CDR3 protein: CASILASRSTGELFF
CDR3 DNA: TGTGCCAGCATCTTGGCTAGCAGGAGCACCGGGGAGTTGTTTTTT

J gene: TRBJ1-1
V gene: TRBV5-6
clone size: -
D gene: -
CDR3 protein: CASNLASWTADTEAFF
CDR3 DNA: TGTGCCAGCAACTTGGCCTCCTGGACAGCGGACACTGAAGCTTTCTTT

J gene: TRBJ2-2
V gene: TRBV4-2
clone size: -
D gene: -
CDR3 protein: CASSHDLSANTGEPFF
CDR3 DNA: TGTGCCAGCAGCCATGATCTCAGTGCGAACACCGGGGAGCCGTTTTTT

J gene: TRBJ2-5
V gene: TRBV20-1
clone size: -
D gene: -
CDR3 protein: CSDRAGGKETQYF
CDR3 DNA: TGCAGTGATAGAGCAGGAGGGAAAGAGACCCAGTACTTC

J gene: TRBJ2-2
V gene: TRBV10-2
clone size: few
D gene: -
CDR3 protein: CANSHTGELFF
CDR3 DNA: TGTGCCAACAGTCACACCGGGGAGCTGTTTTTT

J gene: TRBJ1-1
V gene: TRBV6-1
clone size: many
D gene: -
CDR3 protein: CASSGGTTRAGSTEAFF
CDR3 DNA: TGTGCCAGCAGTGGCGGGACCACCCGGGCAGGAAGCACTGAAGCTTTCTTT

J gene: TRBJ2-6
V gene: TRBV6-2/TRBV6-3
clone size: -
D gene: -
CDR3 protein: CASKRQASARANVLTF
CDR3 DNA: TGTGCCAGCAAACGCCAGGCATCTGCTAGGGCCAACGTCCTGACTTTC

J gene: TRBJ2-7
V gene: TRBV30
clone size: -
D gene: -
CDR3 protein: CTGQRSSYEQYF
CDR3 DNA: TGTACCGGGCAGCGGAGCTCCTACGAGCAGTACTTC

J gene: TRBJ2-2
V gene: TRBV11-1
clone size: many
D gene: TRBD1
CDR3 protein: CASSSPDRVDTGELFF
CDR3 DNA: TGTGCCAGCAGCTCCCCGGACAGGGTAGACACCGGGGAGCTGTTTTTT

J gene: TRBJ2-3
V gene: TRBV29-1
clone size: -
D gene: -
CDR3 protein: CIVGGGGDQPQYF
CDR3 DNA: TGCATCGTTGGGGGCGGGGGAGATCAGCCCCAGTATTTT

J gene: TRBJ2-1
V gene: TRBV30
clone size: -
D gene: TRBD2
CDR3 protein: CAWSDGWTSMYIEQFF
CDR3 DNA: TGTGCCTGGAGTGATGGGTGGACTAGTATGTACATTGAGCAGTTCTTC

J gene: TRBJ2-7
V gene: TRBV12-3/TRBV12-4
clone size: -
D gene: -
CDR3 protein: CASTPLRGEQYF
CDR3 DNA: TGTGCTAGCACTCCCCTTCGTGGCGAGCAGTACTTC

J gene: TRBJ2-7
V gene: TRBV28
clone size: -
D gene: -
CDR3 protein: CGSSAGGGRYEQYF
CDR3 DNA: TGTGGCAGCAGTGCTGGAGGGGGCAGGTACGAGCAGTACTTC

J gene: TRBJ1-4
V gene: TRBV29-1
clone size: -
D gene: -
CDR3 protein: CRIGSDETNEKLFF
CDR3 DNA: TGCAGAATTGGATCGGACGAAACTAATGAAAAACTGTTTTTT

J gene: TRBJ2-5
V gene: TRBV29-1
clone size: -
D gene: -
CDR3 protein: CSVRMVRETQYF
CDR3 DNA: TGCAGCGTTCGGATGGTTAGGGAAACCCAGTACTTC

J gene: TRBJ2-5
V gene: TRBV29-1
clone size: -
D gene: TRBD2
CDR3 protein: CGAASGSKVETQYF
CDR3 DNA: TGCGGCGCTGCTAGCGGGAGTAAAGTGGAGACCCAGTACTTC

J gene: TRBJ2-2
V gene: TRBV6-1
clone size: -
D gene: TRBD2
CDR3 protein: CASSPHALAGVGLFF
CDR3 DNA: TGTGCCAGCTCCCCTCACGCACTAGCGGGAGTGGGGCTGTTTTTT

J gene: TRBJ2-3
V gene: TRBV11-2
clone size: -
D gene: -
CDR3 protein: CASSWTASIDAQYF
CDR3 DNA: TGTGCCAGCAGCTGGACAGCAAGCATAGATGCGCAATATTTT